Listed below are T cell receptor beta chains from one sample, sequenced in a study of blood T cell repertoires in COVID-19. Assay used: immunoSEQ multiplex PCR; TCRdb lists only in-frame clones, some missing. The sample shows around 130,000 clones, approximately 80% of them seen only once. Input material: peripheral blood. Source of these receptors: a woman aged 55 to 70 with acute or convalescent COVID-19. Both conserved end residues are part of each CDR3. D genes are given only for firm matches. Some rows have no size entry. The others give once, few or many, or a class for an expanded clone.

J gene: TRBJ1-1; D gene: TRBD1; V gene: TRBV18; clone size: NA; CDR3 protein: CASSPNRGHAFF; CDR3 DNA: TGTGCCAGCTCACCGAACAGGGGGCATGCTTTCTTT
J gene: TRBJ1-1; D gene: TRBD1; V gene: TRBV30; clone size: once; CDR3 protein: CAWDRVNTEAFF; CDR3 DNA: TGTGCCTGGGACAGGGTGAACACTGAAGCTTTCTTT
J gene: TRBJ2-7; D gene: TRBD1; V gene: TRBV18; clone size: NA; CDR3 protein: CASSDREAREQYF; CDR3 DNA: TGTGCCAGCTCGGACAGGGAGGCTCGCGAGCAGTACTTC
J gene: TRBJ1-2; D gene: TRBD1; V gene: TRBV5-1; clone size: NA; CDR3 protein: CASQGARGNYGYTF; CDR3 DNA: TGCGCCAGCCAGGGGGCACGGGGCAACTATGGCTACACCTTC
J gene: TRBJ2-2; D gene: TRBD1; V gene: TRBV29-1; clone size: NA; CDR3 protein: CSAATGVNTGELFF; CDR3 DNA: TGCAGCGCCGCGACAGGGGTAAACACCGGGGAGCTGTTTTTT
J gene: TRBJ2-1; D gene: TRBD1; V gene: TRBV5-5; clone size: NA; CDR3 protein: CASSVTTGSGYEQFF; CDR3 DNA: TGTGCCAGCAGCGTAACGACAGGGTCGGGCTATGAGCAGTTCTTC
J gene: TRBJ2-3; D gene: TRBD2; V gene: TRBV9; clone size: NA; CDR3 protein: CASSASAGGPVDTQYF; CDR3 DNA: TGTGCCAGCAGCGCCTCAGCGGGGGGGCCGGTAGATACGCAGTATTTT
J gene: TRBJ1-4; D gene: NA; V gene: TRBV4-2; clone size: few; CDR3 protein: CASSQPPEPKLFF; CDR3 DNA: TGTGCCAGCAGCCAACCTCCAGAACCAAAACTGTTTTTT
J gene: TRBJ1-2; D gene: TRBD1; V gene: TRBV24-1; clone size: few; CDR3 protein: CATSDTGQGAYGYTF; CDR3 DNA: TGTGCCACCAGTGATACAGGACAGGGGGCTTATGGCTACACCTTC
J gene: TRBJ1-2; D gene: NA; V gene: TRBV5-6; clone size: NA; CDR3 protein: CASSSTGNYGYTF; CDR3 DNA: TGTGCCAGCAGCTCTACAGGGAACTATGGCTACACCTTC
J gene: TRBJ1-6; D gene: TRBD1; V gene: TRBV3-1/TRBV3-2; clone size: NA; CDR3 protein: CASSLTGQVNSPLHF; CDR3 DNA: TGTGCCAGCAGCCTAACCGGACAGGTTAATTCACCCCTCCACTTT
J gene: TRBJ2-1; D gene: NA; V gene: TRBV27; clone size: NA; CDR3 protein: CASSPDTVRSNEQFF; CDR3 DNA: TGTGCCAGCAGCCCCGACACGGTCCGTTCCAATGAGCAGTTCTTC
J gene: TRBJ2-5; D gene: TRBD1; V gene: TRBV7-9; clone size: NA; CDR3 protein: CASSTLRDRDQAQYF; CDR3 DNA: TGTGCCAGCAGCACCCTCCGGGACAGGGATCAGGCCCAGTACTTC
J gene: TRBJ1-2; D gene: NA; V gene: TRBV12-3/TRBV12-4; clone size: NA; CDR3 protein: CASSLDRSYGYTF; CDR3 DNA: TGTGCCAGCAGTTTAGACAGATCCTATGGCTACACCTTC
J gene: TRBJ2-7; D gene: NA; V gene: TRBV24-1; clone size: once; CDR3 protein: CATSDQGTSNEQYF; CDR3 DNA: TGTGCCACCAGTGATCAGGGGACATCCAACGAGCAGTACTTC
J gene: TRBJ2-3; D gene: TRBD2; V gene: TRBV29-1; clone size: once; CDR3 protein: CSVEWGEASGRDTQYF; CDR3 DNA: TGCAGCGTTGAATGGGGGGAGGCTAGCGGCAGAGATACGCAGTATTTT
J gene: TRBJ1-4; D gene: NA; V gene: TRBV5-5; clone size: NA; CDR3 protein: CASSWGLLGEKLFF; CDR3 DNA: TGTGCCAGCAGTTGGGGCCTCTTGGGGGAAAAACTGTTTTTT
J gene: TRBJ1-1; D gene: NA; V gene: TRBV6-6; clone size: NA; CDR3 protein: CASTIMGGTEAFF; CDR3 DNA: TGTGCCAGCACCATAATGGGGGGAACTGAAGCTTTCTTT
J gene: TRBJ1-6; D gene: TRBD1; V gene: TRBV5-1; clone size: NA; CDR3 protein: CASSPDRGNSPLHF; CDR3 DNA: TGTGCCAGCAGCCCGGACAGGGGAAATTCACCCCTCCACTTT
J gene: TRBJ1-2; D gene: TRBD1; V gene: TRBV4-1; clone size: NA; CDR3 protein: CASSQSFRTGSNYGYTF; CDR3 DNA: TGCGCCAGCAGCCAAAGTTTTAGGACAGGAAGTAACTATGGCTACACCTTC
J gene: TRBJ1-1; D gene: NA; V gene: TRBV7-9; clone size: few; CDR3 protein: CASSTIIPRTQNTEAFF; CDR3 DNA: TGTGCCAGCAGCACTATCATTCCACGGACACAGAACACTGAAGCTTTCTTT
J gene: TRBJ2-5; D gene: TRBD1; V gene: TRBV3-1/TRBV3-2; clone size: NA; CDR3 protein: CASSQGTGYQETQYF; CDR3 DNA: TGTGCCAGCAGCCAAGGGACAGGTTACCAAGAGACCCAGTACTTC
J gene: TRBJ1-4; D gene: NA; V gene: TRBV5-1; clone size: NA; CDR3 protein: CASSQGLPNEKLFF; CDR3 DNA: TGCGCCAGCAGCCAGGGCTTACCTAATGAAAAACTGTTTTTT
J gene: TRBJ1-6; D gene: NA; V gene: TRBV5-1; clone size: few; CDR3 protein: CASSTGQHHSPLHF; CDR3 DNA: TGCGCCAGCAGCACCGGACAACACCATTCACCCCTCCACTTT
J gene: TRBJ2-5; D gene: NA; V gene: TRBV20-1; clone size: NA; CDR3 protein: CSASQTVPAETQYF; CDR3 DNA: TGCAGTGCTAGTCAAACGGTGCCCGCAGAGACCCAGTACTTC
J gene: TRBJ2-5; D gene: NA; V gene: TRBV28; clone size: NA; CDR3 protein: CASAQGRETQYF; CDR3 DNA: TGTGCCAGCGCTCAGGGGCGGGAGACCCAGTACTTC
J gene: TRBJ2-3; D gene: NA; V gene: TRBV24-1; clone size: NA; CDR3 protein: CATSDPTITSTDTQYF; CDR3 DNA: TGTGCCACCAGTGACCCGACTATAACTAGCACAGATACGCAGTATTTT
J gene: TRBJ1-2; D gene: NA; V gene: TRBV11-2; clone size: NA; CDR3 protein: CASSLDPGLSGYTF; CDR3 DNA: TGTGCCAGCAGCTTAGACCCAGGGTTGAGTGGCTACACCTTC
J gene: TRBJ1-5; D gene: NA; V gene: TRBV15; clone size: NA; CDR3 protein: CATSFRPGQPQHF; CDR3 DNA: TGTGCCACCAGCTTTAGGCCAGGTCAGCCCCAGCATTTT
J gene: TRBJ1-2; D gene: TRBD1; V gene: TRBV13; clone size: NA; CDR3 protein: CASSYPTGGDGGYTF; CDR3 DNA: TGTGCCAGCAGCTACCCGACAGGGGGCGACGGTGGCTACACCTTC